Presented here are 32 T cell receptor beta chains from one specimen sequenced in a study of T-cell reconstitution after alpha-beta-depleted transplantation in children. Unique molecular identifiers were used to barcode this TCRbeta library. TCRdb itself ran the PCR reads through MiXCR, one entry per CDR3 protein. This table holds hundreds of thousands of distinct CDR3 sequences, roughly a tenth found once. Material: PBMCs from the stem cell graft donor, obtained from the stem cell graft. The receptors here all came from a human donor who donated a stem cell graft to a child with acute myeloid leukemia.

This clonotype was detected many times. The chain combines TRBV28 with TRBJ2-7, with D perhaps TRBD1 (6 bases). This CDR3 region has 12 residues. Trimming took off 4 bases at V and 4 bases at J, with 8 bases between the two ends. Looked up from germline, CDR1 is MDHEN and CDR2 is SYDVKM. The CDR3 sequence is CASSSGEYEQYF. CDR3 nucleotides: TGTGCCAGCAGTTCAGGGGAGTACGAGCAGTACTTC.

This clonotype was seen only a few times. The CDR3 coding sequence is TGTGCCAGCACCACGTGGGACAGCGATGGCTACACCTTC. Its translation: CASTTWDSDGYTF. The gene calls are TRBV12-3 or TRBV12-4 and TRBJ1-2, with 7 bases aligning to TRBD1. CDR3 length equals 13 residues. V lost 7 bases, J lost 6 bases, and 8 bases stayed unmatched.

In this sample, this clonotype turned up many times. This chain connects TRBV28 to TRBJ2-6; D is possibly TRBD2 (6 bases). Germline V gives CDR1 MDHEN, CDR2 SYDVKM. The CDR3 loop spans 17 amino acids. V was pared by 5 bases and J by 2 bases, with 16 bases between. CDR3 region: CASSPQRRGTGANVLTF. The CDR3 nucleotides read TGTGCCAGCAGTCCTCAACGCCGGGGGACTGGGGCCAACGTCCTGACTTTC.

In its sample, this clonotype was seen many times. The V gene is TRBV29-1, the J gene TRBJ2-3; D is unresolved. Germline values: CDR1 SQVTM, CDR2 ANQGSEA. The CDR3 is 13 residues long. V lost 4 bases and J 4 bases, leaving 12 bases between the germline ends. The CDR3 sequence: CSVGQRTADTQYF. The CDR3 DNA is TGCAGCGTTGGGCAGCGAACCGCAGATACGCAGTATTTT.

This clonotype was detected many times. The CDR3 protein is CSARGPQGDHEQFF. The DNA of the CDR3 is TGCAGTGCTAGGGGACCGCAGGGGGACCATGAGCAGTTCTTC. The genes are TRBV20-1 and TRBJ2-1, with TRBD1 matching 7 bases. Germline-derived CDR1 and CDR2 are DFQATT and SNEGSKA (reference sequence). Trimming at V came to 3 bases and at J to 8 bases, leaving 10 bases not matched to a gene. This CDR3 is 14 amino acids long.

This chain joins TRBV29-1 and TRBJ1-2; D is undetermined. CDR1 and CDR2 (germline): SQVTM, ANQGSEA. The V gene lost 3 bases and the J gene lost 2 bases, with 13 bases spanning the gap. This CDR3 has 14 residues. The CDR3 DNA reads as TGCAGCGTTGATGCCCTCGACGTAAACTATGGCTACACCTTC. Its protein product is CSVDALDVNYGYTF. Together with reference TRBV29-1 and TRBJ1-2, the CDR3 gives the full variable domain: SAVISQKPSRDICQRGTSLTIQCQVDSQVTMMFWYRQQPGQSLTLIATANQGSEATYESGFVIDKFPISRPNLTFSTLTVSNMSPEDSSIYLCSVDALDVNYGYTFGSGTRLTVV.

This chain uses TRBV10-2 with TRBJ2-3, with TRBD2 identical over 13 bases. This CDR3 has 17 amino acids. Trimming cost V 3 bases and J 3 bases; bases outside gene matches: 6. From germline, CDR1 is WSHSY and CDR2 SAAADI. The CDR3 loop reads CASSEHSGLAGTDTQYF. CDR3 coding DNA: TGCGCCAGCAGTGAACACTCGGGACTAGCGGGAACAGATACGCAGTATTTT.

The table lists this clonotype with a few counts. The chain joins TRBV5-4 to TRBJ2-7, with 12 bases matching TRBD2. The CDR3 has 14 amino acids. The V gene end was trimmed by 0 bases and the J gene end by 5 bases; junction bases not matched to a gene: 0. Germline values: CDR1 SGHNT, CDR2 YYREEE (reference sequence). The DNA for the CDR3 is TGTGCCAGCAGCTTGGCTAGCGGGAGGGACGAGCAGTACTTC. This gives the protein CASSLASGRDEQYF.

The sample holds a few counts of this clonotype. The DNA for the CDR3 is TGTGCCAGCAGTCGGACAGCCGTCAACTATGGCTACACCTTC. Its protein product is CASSRTAVNYGYTF. J is TRBJ1-2 and V is TRBV6-1, with a weak D call TRBD1 (6 bases). The CDR3 is 14 residues long. Per the germline V gene, CDR1 is MNHNS and CDR2 is SASEGT. V was pared by 5 bases and J by 2 bases, with 12 bases between.

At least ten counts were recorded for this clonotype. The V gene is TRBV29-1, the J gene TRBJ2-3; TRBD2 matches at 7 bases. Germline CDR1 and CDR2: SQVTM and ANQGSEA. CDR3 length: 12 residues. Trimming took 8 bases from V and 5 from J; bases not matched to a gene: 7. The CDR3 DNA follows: TGCAGCATGGGAGGGAGTATAGATACGCAGTATTTT. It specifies CSMGGSIDTQYF.

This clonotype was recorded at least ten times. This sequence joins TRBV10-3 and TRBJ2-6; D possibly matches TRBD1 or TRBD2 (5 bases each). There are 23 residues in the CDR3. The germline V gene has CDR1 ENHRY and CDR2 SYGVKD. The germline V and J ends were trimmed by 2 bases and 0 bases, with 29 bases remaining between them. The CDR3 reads CAISEPGWGRGALGYSGANVLTF. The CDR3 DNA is TGTGCCATCAGTGAGCCGGGGTGGGGCCGGGGCGCCCTGGGGTACTCTGGGGCCAACGTCCTGACTTTC.

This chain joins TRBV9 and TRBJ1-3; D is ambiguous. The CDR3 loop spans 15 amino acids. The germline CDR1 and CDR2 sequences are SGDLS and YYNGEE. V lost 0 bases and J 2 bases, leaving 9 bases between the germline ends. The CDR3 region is CASSVAPDAGNTIYF. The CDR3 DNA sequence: TGTGCCAGCAGCGTAGCTCCCGATGCTGGAAACACCATATATTTT.

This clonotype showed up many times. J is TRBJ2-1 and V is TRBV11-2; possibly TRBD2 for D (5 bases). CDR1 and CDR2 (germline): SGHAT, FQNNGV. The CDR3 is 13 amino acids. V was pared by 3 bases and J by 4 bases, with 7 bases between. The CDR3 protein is CASSFPGYNEQFF. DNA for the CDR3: TGTGCCAGCAGCTTCCCGGGATACAATGAGCAGTTCTTC.

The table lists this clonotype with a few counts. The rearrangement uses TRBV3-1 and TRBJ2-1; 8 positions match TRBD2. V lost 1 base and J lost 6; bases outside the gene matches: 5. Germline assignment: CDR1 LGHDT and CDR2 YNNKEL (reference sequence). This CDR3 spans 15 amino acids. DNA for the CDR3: TGTGCCAGCAGCCAAGTAGACGGGAGGGCCAATGAGCAGTTCTTC. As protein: CASSQVDGRANEQFF.

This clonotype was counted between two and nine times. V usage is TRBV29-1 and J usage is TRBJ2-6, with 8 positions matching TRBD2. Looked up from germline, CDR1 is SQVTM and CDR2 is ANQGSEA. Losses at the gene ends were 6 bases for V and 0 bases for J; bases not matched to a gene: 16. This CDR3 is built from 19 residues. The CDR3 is CSVGGGRTSPYSGANVLTF. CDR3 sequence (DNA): TGCAGCGTCGGGGGCGGAAGGACTAGCCCTTACTCTGGGGCCAACGTCCTGACTTTC. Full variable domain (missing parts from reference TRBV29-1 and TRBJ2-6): SAVISQKPSRDICQRGTSLTIQCQVDSQVTMMFWYRQQPGQSLTLIATANQGSEATYESGFVIDKFPISRPNLTFSTLTVSNMSPEDSSIYLCSVGGGRTSPYSGANVLTFGAGSRLTVL.

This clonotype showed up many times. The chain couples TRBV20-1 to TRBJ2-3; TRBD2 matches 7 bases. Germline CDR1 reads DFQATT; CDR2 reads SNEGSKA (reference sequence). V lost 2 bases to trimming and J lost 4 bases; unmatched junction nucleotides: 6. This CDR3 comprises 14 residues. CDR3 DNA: TGCAGTGCTAGATGGGAGGGCGCCCCAGATACGCAGTATTTT. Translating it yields CSARWEGAPDTQYF.

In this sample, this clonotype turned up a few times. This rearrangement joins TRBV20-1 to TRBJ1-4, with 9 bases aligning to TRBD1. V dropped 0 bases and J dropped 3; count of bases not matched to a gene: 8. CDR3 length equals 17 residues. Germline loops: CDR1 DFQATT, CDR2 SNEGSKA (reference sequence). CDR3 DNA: TGCAGTGCTAGAGAGCAGGACAGGGGAAGGGCTAATGAAAAACTGTTTTTT. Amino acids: CSAREQDRGRANEKLFF.

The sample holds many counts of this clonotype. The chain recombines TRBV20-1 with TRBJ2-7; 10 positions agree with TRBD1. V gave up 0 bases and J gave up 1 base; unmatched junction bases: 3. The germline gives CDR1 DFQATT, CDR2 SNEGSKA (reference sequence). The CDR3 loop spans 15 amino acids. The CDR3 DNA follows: TGCAGTGCTAGAGATCCGGGACAGGGGTCCTACGAGCAGTACTTC. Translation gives CSARDPGQGSYEQYF.

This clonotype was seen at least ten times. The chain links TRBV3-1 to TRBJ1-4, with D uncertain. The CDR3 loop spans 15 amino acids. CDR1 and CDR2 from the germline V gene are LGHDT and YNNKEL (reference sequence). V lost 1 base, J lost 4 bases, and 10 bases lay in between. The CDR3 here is CASSQAEDFNEKLFF. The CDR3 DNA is TGTGCCAGCAGCCAAGCGGAGGACTTTAATGAAAAACTGTTTTTT.

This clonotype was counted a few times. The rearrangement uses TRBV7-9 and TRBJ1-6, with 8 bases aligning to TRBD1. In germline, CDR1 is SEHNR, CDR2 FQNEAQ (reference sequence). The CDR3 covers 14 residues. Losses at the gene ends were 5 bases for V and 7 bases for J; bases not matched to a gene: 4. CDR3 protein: CASSPRTGNSPLHF. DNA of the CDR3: TGTGCCAGCAGCCCCAGGACAGGGAATTCACCCCTCCACTTT.

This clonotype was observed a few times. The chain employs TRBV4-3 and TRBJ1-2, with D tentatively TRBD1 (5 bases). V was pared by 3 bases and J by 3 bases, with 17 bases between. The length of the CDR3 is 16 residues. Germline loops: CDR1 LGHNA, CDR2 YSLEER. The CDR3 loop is CASSHDQHRLDYGYTF. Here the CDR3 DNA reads TGCGCCAGCAGCCATGACCAGCACAGGTTGGACTATGGCTACACCTTC.

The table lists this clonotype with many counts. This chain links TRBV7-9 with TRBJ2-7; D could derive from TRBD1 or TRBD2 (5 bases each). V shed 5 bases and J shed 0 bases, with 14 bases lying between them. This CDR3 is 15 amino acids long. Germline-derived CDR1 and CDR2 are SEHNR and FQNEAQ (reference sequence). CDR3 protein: CASSNRDLPSYEQYF. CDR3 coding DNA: TGTGCCAGCAGCAACCGGGACCTACCCTCCTACGAGCAGTACTTC. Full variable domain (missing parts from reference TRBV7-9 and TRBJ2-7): DTGVSQNPRHKITKRGQNVTFRCDPISEHNRLYWYRQTLGQGPEFLTYFQNEAQLEKSRLLSDRFSAERPKGSFSTLEIQRTEQGDSAMYLCASSNRDLPSYEQYFGPGTRLTVT.

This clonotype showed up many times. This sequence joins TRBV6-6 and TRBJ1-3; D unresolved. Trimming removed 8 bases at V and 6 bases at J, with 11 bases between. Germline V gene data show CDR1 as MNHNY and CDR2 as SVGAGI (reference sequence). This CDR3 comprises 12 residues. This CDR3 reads CASFKIENTIYF. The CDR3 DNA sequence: TGTGCCAGCTTTAAAATTGAAAACACCATATATTTT.

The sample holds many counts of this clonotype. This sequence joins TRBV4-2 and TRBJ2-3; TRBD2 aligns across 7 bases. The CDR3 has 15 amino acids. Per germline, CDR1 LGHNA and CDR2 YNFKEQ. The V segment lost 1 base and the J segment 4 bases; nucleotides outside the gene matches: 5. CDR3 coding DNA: TGTGCCAGCAGCCAAGGCGGGGAGGGTCCAGATACGCAGTATTTT. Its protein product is CASSQGGEGPDTQYF.

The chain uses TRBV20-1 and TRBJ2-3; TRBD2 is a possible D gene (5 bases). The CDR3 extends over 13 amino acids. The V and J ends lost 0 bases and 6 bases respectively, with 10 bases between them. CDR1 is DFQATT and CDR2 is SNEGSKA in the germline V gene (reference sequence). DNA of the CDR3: TGCAGTGCTAGAGACGCCCGGAGGGATACGCAGTATTTT. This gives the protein CSARDARRDTQYF.

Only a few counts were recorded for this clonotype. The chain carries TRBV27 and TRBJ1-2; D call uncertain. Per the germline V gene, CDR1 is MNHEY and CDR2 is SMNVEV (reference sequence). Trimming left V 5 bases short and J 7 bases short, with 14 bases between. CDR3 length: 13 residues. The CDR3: CASSPGPVGGYTF. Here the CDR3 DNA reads TGTGCCAGCAGTCCCGGGCCCGTCGGTGGCTACACCTTC.

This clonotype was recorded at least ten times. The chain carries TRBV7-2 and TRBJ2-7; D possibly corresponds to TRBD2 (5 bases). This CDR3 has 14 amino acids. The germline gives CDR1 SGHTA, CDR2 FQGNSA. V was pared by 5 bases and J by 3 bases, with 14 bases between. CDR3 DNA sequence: TGTGCCAGCAGCCCGGTTCTAGCAGGCTACGAGCAGTACTTC. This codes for CASSPVLAGYEQYF. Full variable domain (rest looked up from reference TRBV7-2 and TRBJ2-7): GAGVSQSPSNKVTEKGKDVELRCDPISGHTALYWYRQSLGQGLEFLIYFQGNSAPDKSGLPSDRFSAERTGGSVSTLTIQRTQQEDSAVYLCASSPVLAGYEQYFGPGTRLTVT.

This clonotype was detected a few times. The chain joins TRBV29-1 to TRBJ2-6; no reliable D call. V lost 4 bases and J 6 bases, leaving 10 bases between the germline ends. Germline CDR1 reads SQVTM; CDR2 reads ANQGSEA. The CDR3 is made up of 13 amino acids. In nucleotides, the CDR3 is TGCAGCGTTGGGTTGTCACTGGCCAACGTCCTGACTTTC. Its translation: CSVGLSLANVLTF.

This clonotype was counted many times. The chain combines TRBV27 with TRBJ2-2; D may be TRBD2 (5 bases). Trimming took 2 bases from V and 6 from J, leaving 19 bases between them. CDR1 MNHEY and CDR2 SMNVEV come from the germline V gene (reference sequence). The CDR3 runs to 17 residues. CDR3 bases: TGTGCCAGCAGTTTAATGATGGGCGGACCCGGGGCCGGGGAGCTGTTTTTT. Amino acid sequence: CASSLMMGGPGAGELFF.

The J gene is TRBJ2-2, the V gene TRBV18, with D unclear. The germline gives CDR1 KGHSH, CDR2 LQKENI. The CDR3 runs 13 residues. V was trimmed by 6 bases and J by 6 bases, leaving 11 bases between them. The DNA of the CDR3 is TGTGCCAGCTCCACCCAAAACCCCGGGGAGCTGTTTTTT. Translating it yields CASSTQNPGELFF.

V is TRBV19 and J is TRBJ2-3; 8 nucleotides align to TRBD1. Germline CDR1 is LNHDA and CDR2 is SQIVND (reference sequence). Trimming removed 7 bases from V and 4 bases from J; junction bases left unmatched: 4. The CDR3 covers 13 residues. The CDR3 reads CASTLQGADTQYF. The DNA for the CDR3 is TGTGCCAGTACTCTACAGGGGGCAGATACGCAGTATTTT.

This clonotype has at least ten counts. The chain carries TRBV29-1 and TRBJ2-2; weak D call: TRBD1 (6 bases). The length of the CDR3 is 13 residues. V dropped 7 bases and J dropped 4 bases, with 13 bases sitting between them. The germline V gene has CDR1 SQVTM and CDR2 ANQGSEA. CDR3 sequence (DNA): TGCAGCGCCACTCGAGGGGGCACCGGGGAGCTGTTTTTT. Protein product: CSATRGGTGELFF.